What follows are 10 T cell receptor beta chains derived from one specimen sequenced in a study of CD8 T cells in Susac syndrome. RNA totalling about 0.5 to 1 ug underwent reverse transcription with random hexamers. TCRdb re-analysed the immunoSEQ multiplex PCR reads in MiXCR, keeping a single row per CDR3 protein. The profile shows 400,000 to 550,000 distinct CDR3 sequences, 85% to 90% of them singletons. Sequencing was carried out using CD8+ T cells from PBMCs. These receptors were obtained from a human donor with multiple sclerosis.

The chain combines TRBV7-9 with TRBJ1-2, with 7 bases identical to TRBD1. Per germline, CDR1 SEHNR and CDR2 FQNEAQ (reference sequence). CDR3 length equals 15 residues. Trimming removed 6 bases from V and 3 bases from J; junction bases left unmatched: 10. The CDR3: CASSPPGQIYYGYTF. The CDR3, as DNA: TGTGCCAGCAGTCCTCCGGGACAGATATACTATGGCTACACCTTC.

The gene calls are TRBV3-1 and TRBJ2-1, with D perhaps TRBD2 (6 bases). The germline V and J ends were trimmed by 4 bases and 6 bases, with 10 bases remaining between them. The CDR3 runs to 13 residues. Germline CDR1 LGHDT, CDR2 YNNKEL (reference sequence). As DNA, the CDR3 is TGTGCCAGCAGCCCGGGGGTGATCAATGAGCAGTTCTTC. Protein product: CASSPGVINEQFF.

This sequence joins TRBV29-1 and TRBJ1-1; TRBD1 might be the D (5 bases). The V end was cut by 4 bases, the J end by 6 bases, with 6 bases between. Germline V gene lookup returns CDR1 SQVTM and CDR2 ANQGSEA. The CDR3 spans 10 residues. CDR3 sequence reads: CSVGGAEAFF. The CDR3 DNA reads TGCAGCGTTGGAGGGGCTGAAGCTTTCTTT.

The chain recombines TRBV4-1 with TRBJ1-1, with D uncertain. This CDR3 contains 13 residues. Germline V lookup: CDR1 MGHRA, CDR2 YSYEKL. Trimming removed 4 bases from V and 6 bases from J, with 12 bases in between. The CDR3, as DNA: TGCGCCAGCAGCCCCCGAGCGAGCGCTGAAGCTTTCTTT. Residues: CASSPRASAEAFF.

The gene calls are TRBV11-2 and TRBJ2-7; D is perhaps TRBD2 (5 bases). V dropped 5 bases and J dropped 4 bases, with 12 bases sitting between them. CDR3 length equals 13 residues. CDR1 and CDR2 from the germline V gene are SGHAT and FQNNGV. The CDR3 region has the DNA TGTGCCAGCAGCCGATATAGGGAGTACGAGCAGTACTTC. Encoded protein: CASSRYREYEQYF.

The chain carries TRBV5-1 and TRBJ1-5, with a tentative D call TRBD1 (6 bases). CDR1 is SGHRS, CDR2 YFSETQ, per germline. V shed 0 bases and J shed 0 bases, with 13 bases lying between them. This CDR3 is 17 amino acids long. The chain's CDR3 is CASSLEPGGLSNQPQHF. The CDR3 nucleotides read TGCGCCAGCAGCTTGGAACCGGGGGGGCTTAGCAATCAGCCCCAGCATTTT. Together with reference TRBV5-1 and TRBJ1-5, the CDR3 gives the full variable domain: KAGVTQTPRYLIKTRGQQVTLSCSPISGHRSVSWYQQTPGQGLQFLFEYFSETQRNKGNFPGRFSGRQFSNSRSEMNVSTLELGDSALYLCASSLEPGGLSNQPQHFGDGTRLSIL.

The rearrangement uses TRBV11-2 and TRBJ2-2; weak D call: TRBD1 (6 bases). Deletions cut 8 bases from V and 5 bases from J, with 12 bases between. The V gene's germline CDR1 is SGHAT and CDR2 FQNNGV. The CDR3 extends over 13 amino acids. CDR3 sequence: CASLQGDTGELFF. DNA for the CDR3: TGTGCCAGCTTACAGGGCGATACCGGGGAGCTGTTTTTT. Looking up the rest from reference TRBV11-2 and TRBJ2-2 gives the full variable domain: EAGVAQSPRYKIIEKRQSVAFWCNPISGHATLYWYQQILGQGPKLLIQFQNNGVVDDSQLPKDRFSAERLKGVDSTLKIQPAKLEDSAVYLCASLQGDTGELFFGEGSRLTVL.

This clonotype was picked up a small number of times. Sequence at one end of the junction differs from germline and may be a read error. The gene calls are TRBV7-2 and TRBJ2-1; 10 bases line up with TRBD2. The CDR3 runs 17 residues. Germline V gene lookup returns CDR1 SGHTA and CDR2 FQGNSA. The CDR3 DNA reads TGTGCCAGCAGCCTAGCCCAAGGACTAGCGGATTACAATGAGCAGTTCTTC. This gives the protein CASSLAQGLADYNEQFF.

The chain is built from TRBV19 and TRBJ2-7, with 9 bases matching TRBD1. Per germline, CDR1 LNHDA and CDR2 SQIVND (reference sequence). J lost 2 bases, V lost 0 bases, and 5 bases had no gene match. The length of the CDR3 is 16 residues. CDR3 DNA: TGTGCCAGTAGTATAGATCGAGGGACAGGGACCTACGAGCAGTACTTC. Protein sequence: CASSIDRGTGTYEQYF.

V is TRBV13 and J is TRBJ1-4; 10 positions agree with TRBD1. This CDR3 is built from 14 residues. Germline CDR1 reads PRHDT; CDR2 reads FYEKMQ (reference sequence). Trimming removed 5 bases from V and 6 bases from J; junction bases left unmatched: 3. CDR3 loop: CASSPDRGDEKLFF. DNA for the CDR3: TGTGCCAGCAGCCCGGACAGGGGGGATGAAAAACTGTTTTTT.